The rows below give T cell receptor beta chains drawn from one sample of a study of breast tumors, draining lymph nodes, adjacent tissues. TCRdb re-analysed the multiplex PCR reads in MiXCR, keeping a single row per CDR3 protein. Of about 180,000 distinct CDR3 sequences listed, around a third are singletons. Sequencing used axillary lymph node tissue. The receptors originated from a female donor with breast cancer. Some clones in this sample may be carry-over from other donors' samples. CDR3s include the opening cysteine and the closing phenylalanine or tryptophan. A D gene is named only where the DNA matches it firmly. Clone sizes are given selectively: once, few, many, or a class where the clone is expanded.

D: TRBD2; V: TRBV28; J: TRBJ2-7; size: many; DNA: TGTGCCAGCAGCTCAATGACTAGCAGCTACGAGCAGTACTTC; CDR3: CASSSMTSSYEQYF
D: .; V: TRBV10-2; J: TRBJ1-4; size: many; DNA: TGCGCCAGCAGTGAGTCGGAGGGGGTTAGTGAAAAACTGTTTTTT; CDR3: CASSESEGVSEKLFF
D: TRBD1; V: TRBV19; J: TRBJ2-3; size: many; DNA: TGTGCCAGTAGTAGGGACAGGGGCCCCACGGATACGCAGTATTTT; CDR3: CASSRDRGPTDTQYF
D: .; V: TRBV19; J: TRBJ1-5; size: many; DNA: TGTGCCAGTAGTAACCAAGGGACATCTAGGACGCATTTT; CDR3: CASSNQGTSRTHF
D: .; V: TRBV6-5; J: TRBJ1-1; size: .; DNA: TGTGCCAGTACCCAAACCCCGAGCACTGAAGCTTTCTTT; CDR3: CASTQTPSTEAFF
D: .; V: TRBV20-1; J: TRBJ2-7; size: many; DNA: TGCAGTGCTAGTGGCCAGCCCTCCTACGAGCAGTACTTC; CDR3: CSASGQPSYEQYF
D: TRBD2; V: TRBV9; J: TRBJ2-7; size: many; DNA: TGTGCCAGCAGCGTAGGGGAGGGAGCCGGATACGAGCAGTACTTC; CDR3: CASSVGEGAGYEQYF
D: .; V: TRBV28; J: TRBJ1-3; size: many; DNA: TGTGCCAGCTCTCGAGCCGGGGGGGTTCGAGGAAACACCATATATTTT; CDR3: CASSRAGGVRGNTIYF
D: .; V: TRBV19; J: TRBJ1-2; size: many; DNA: TGTGCCAGTAGTGGGCCCGATGTCTATGGCTACACCTTC; CDR3: CASSGPDVYGYTF
D: .; V: TRBV3-1; J: TRBJ1-1; size: .; DNA: TGTGCCAGCTGGGGCAGGACTGAAGCTTTCTTT; CDR3: CASWGRTEAFF
D: TRBD1; V: TRBV24-1; J: TRBJ2-1; size: many; DNA: TGTGCCACCAGTGACCCAGGGGGCAAAATCGACAATGAGCAGTTCTTC; CDR3: CATSDPGGKIDNEQFF
D: TRBD2; V: TRBV20-1; J: TRBJ2-5; size: .; DNA: TGCAGTGCTAGACGGGGGGGCCAAGAGACCCAGTACTTC; CDR3: CSARRGGQETQYF
D: TRBD1; V: TRBV20-1; J: TRBJ2-7; size: many; DNA: TGCAGTGCTAAGGACAGGGGCGCACCCCATAGCTACGAGCAGTACTTC; CDR3: CSAKDRGAPHSYEQYF
D: TRBD1; V: TRBV25-1; J: TRBJ2-7; size: .; DNA: TGTGCCAGCAGTGAATGGGGGACAGGGGGGGACGAGCAGTACTTC; CDR3: CASSEWGTGGDEQYF
D: .; V: TRBV19; J: TRBJ1-5; size: many; DNA: TGTGCCAGTAGTATCCCGGGGGGGGGACAGCCCCAGCATTTT; CDR3: CASSIPGGGQPQHF
D: .; V: TRBV20-1; J: TRBJ1-4; size: many; DNA: TGCAGTGCTAGAGATTTGGGGGAGGGGAATGAAAAACTGTTTTTT; CDR3: CSARDLGEGNEKLFF